These 29 T cell receptor beta chains were all obtained from the same sample, sequenced in a study of cytomegalovirus exposure and HLA in healthy donors. Amplification used 60 Vbeta primers and 13 Jbeta primers. The method was immunoSEQ multiplex PCR; TCRdb's version includes in-frame clones alone and lacks a portion of them. The sample holds 140,000 or so clones, over 75% seen once. The material sequenced was PBMCs. These receptors all come from a woman aged 25 to 39 in good health and CMV-seronegative.

On this clone itself: The sample carries other DNA sequences with the same CDR3. The chain couples TRBV27 to TRBJ1-4; D ambiguous. Trimming removed 4 bases from V and 8 bases from J, with 11 bases in between. Looked up from germline, CDR1 is MNHEY and CDR2 is SMNVEV (reference sequence). The CDR3 has 13 amino acids. The CDR3 loop reads CASSSINREKLFF. The CDR3, as DNA: TGTGCCAGCAGTTCAATTAACCGGGAAAAACTGTTTTTT.

This chain connects TRBV18 to TRBJ1-4; D remains ambiguous. The CDR3 consists of 19 residues. Germline CDR1 reads KGHSH; CDR2 reads LQKENI. Deletions cut 3 bases from V and 0 bases from J, with 20 bases between. This CDR3 reads CASSPTTGVNVATNEKLFF. CDR3 nucleotide sequence: TGTGCCAGCTCACCGACTACCGGGGTTAACGTTGCAACTAATGAAAAACTGTTTTTT.

This chain links TRBV7-3 with TRBJ2-3; D not resolved. The CDR3 runs to 13 residues. V gave up 3 bases and J gave up 3 bases, with 7 bases separating them. The germline gives CDR1 SGHTA, CDR2 FQGTGA. The CDR3 loop reads CASSFSMTDTQYF. CDR3 coding DNA: TGTGCCAGCAGCTTTAGTATGACAGATACGCAGTATTTT.

The chain carries TRBV7-2 and TRBJ2-3; no reliable D call. CDR3 length: 14 amino acids. Germline CDR1 and CDR2: SGHTA and FQGNSA. The ends were cut back, 7 bases at V and 2 bases at J, with 13 bases in the middle. In DNA form, the CDR3 reads TGTGCCAGCACCAAGGTTGGGCCCACAGATACGCAGTATTTT. Residues: CASTKVGPTDTQYF.

Only a few counts were recorded for this clone. V usage is TRBV27 and J usage is TRBJ1-1, with D maybe TRBD1 (5 bases). The CDR3 covers 13 residues. Germline CDR1 reads MNHEY; CDR2 reads SMNVEV (reference sequence). V was pared by 2 bases and J by 2 bases, with 6 bases between. The CDR3 sequence: CASSLQGNTEAFF. CDR3 DNA: TGTGCCAGCAGTTTACAGGGTAACACTGAAGCTTTCTTT.

The chain links TRBV27 to TRBJ2-2, with 7 bases fitting TRBD2. V shed 5 bases, J shed 4 bases, and the junction held 13 bases outside the gene matches. This CDR3 comprises 17 residues. The germline gives CDR1 MNHEY, CDR2 SMNVEV (reference sequence). The chain's CDR3 is CASSPLTGGLSTGELFF. In nucleotides, the CDR3 is TGTGCCAGCAGTCCCTTGACCGGGGGGTTAAGCACCGGGGAGCTGTTTTTT.

This chain joins TRBV7-2 and TRBJ1-1, with 9 bases aligning to TRBD1. V lost 5 bases, J lost 4 bases, and 8 bases stayed unmatched. Germline lookup yields CDR1 SGHTA and CDR2 FQGNSA. The CDR3 is made up of 15 amino acids. The CDR3 sequence: CASSPRDRVGTEAFF. In DNA, the CDR3 is TGTGCCAGCAGCCCCCGGGACAGGGTGGGCACTGAAGCTTTCTTT.

The chain is built from TRBV18 and TRBJ2-3, with 12 nucleotides matching TRBD1. V lost 3 bases and J lost 4; bases outside the gene matches: 5. This CDR3 contains 16 residues. Germline CDR1 reads KGHSH; CDR2 reads LQKENI. The CDR3 region is CASSPRDRGRSDTQYF. The CDR3 nucleotides are TGTGCCAGCTCACCCAGGGACAGGGGGCGATCAGATACGCAGTATTTT.

The chain uses TRBV6-6 and TRBJ2-7; 13 bases line up with TRBD2. V lost 6 bases to trimming and J lost 3 bases; unmatched junction nucleotides: 2. The CDR3 spans 14 residues. Germline loops: CDR1 MNHNY, CDR2 SVGAGI (reference sequence). CDR3 sequence (DNA): TGTGCCAGCAGGACTAGCGGGGGGAACTACGAGCAGTACTTC. It is translated as CASRTSGGNYEQYF.

V usage is TRBV30 and J usage is TRBJ1-1; 11 bases map to TRBD1. The CDR3 loop spans 13 amino acids. V was pared by 0 bases and J by 10 bases, with 4 bases of the junction left unmatched. From germline, CDR1 is GTSNPN and CDR2 SVGIG (reference sequence). The CDR3, as DNA: TGTGCCTGGAGTGTGGGACAGGGGGTCCGAGCTTTCTTT. This translates into CAWSVGQGVRAFF.

The genes are TRBV19 and TRBJ2-5; TRBD2 aligns across 10 bases. CDR3 length equals 14 residues. V lost 5 bases to trimming and J lost 4 bases; unmatched junction nucleotides: 4. CDR1 and CDR2 (germline): LNHDA, SQIVND (reference sequence). The CDR3 bases are TGTGCCAGTAGTGCCCTAGCGGGAGTAGAGACCCAGTACTTC. This sequence encodes CASSALAGVETQYF. Together with reference TRBV19 and TRBJ2-5, the CDR3 gives the full variable domain: DGGITQSPKYLFRKEGQNVTLSCEQNLNHDAMYWYRQDPGQGLRLIYYSQIVNDFQKGDIAEGYSVSREKKESFPLTVTSAQKNPTAFYLCASSALAGVETQYFGPGTRLLVL.

V is TRBV7-9 and J is TRBJ2-1; 13 bases match TRBD2. Germline assignment: CDR1 SEHNR and CDR2 FQNEAQ (reference sequence). This CDR3 comprises 14 residues. The V segment lost 5 bases and the J segment 8 bases; nucleotides outside the gene matches: 3. The CDR3 coding sequence is TGTGCCAGCAGCAGGACTAGCGGGAGCGATGAGCAGTTCTTC. It translates to CASSRTSGSDEQFF.

V and J are TRBV30 and TRBJ1-6, with a possible D match to TRBD1 (6 bases). This CDR3 contains 12 residues. Trimming pared 5 bases from V and 8 bases from J, leaving 10 bases between. Per the germline V gene, CDR1 is GTSNPN and CDR2 is SVGIG (reference sequence). The CDR3 nucleotides read TGTGCCTGGCAGGGGAGAGATTCACCCCTCCACTTT. It translates to CAWQGRDSPLHF. Full variable domain (remainder filled in from reference TRBV30 and TRBJ1-6): SQTIHQWPATLVQPVGSPLSLECTVEGTSNPNLYWYRQAAGRGLQLLFYSVGIGQISSEVPQNLSASRPQDRQFILSSKKLLLSDSGFYLCAWQGRDSPLHFGNGTRLTVT.

The chain recombines TRBV28 with TRBJ2-5; D unresolved. There are 11 residues in the CDR3. Germline V lookup: CDR1 MDHEN, CDR2 SYDVKM. The V and J ends lost 5 bases and 4 bases respectively, with 5 bases between them. CDR3: CASSELETQYF. The CDR3 nucleotides read TGTGCCAGCAGTGAGTTAGAGACCCAGTACTTC.

V usage is TRBV15 and J usage is TRBJ1-2; D is possibly TRBD1 (6 bases). Germline V gives CDR1 LNHNV, CDR2 YYDKDF (reference sequence). The CDR3 spans 15 residues. Trimming cost V 0 bases and J 4 bases, with 12 bases left between them. DNA of the CDR3: TGTGCCACCAGCAGAGATAGAGGACAGTTCTATGGCTACACCTTC. It encodes CATSRDRGQFYGYTF.

There are a few counts of this clone. J is TRBJ1-1 and V is TRBV11-2; D ambiguous. CDR1 SGHAT and CDR2 FQNNGV come from the germline V gene. The CDR3 consists of 14 residues. The ends were cut back, 0 bases at V and 1 base at J, with 6 bases in the middle. CDR3 in DNA: TGTGCCAGCAGCTTAGATGGAGGGAACACTGAAGCTTTCTTT. This sequence encodes CASSLDGGNTEAFF.

V and J are TRBV30 and TRBJ1-2; D unclear. This CDR3 has 13 amino acids. CDR1 is GTSNPN, CDR2 SVGIG, per germline (reference sequence). The V end was cut by 4 bases, the J end by 3 bases, with 12 bases between. The CDR3 sequence: CAWTDGVDYGYTF. In nucleotides, the CDR3 is TGTGCCTGGACGGACGGGGTGGACTATGGCTACACCTTC.

This chain uses TRBV29-1 with TRBJ2-7; tentatively, D is TRBD1 (6 bases). Germline assignment: CDR1 SQVTM and CDR2 ANQGSEA. This CDR3 comprises 12 residues. The V end lost 7 bases, the J end lost 2 bases, and 12 bases lay between the germline ends. CDR3 in amino acids: CSAGGRAYEQYF. The DNA for the CDR3 is TGCAGCGCTGGGGGCCGCGCCTACGAGCAGTACTTC.

The chain is built from TRBV29-1 and TRBJ1-1; possible D gene TRBD1, 6 bases. With 7 bases removed from V and 3 bases from J, the gap between germline ends came to 15 bases. CDR3 length equals 13 residues. Germline V gives CDR1 SQVTM, CDR2 ANQGSEA. The CDR3 nucleotides read TGCAGCGCCAAGGGAGGGGGGGACACTGAAGCTTTCTTT. It codes for CSAKGGGDTEAFF. The full variable domain, in which reference TRBV29-1 and TRBJ1-1 provide the parts outside the CDR3, is SAVISQKPSRDICQRGTSLTIQCQVDSQVTMMFWYRQQPGQSLTLIATANQGSEATYESGFVIDKFPISRPNLTFSTLTVSNMSPEDSSIYLCSAKGGGDTEAFFGQGTRLTVV.

The V call is TRBV7-6, the J call TRBJ2-1, with 8 positions matching TRBD2. The CDR3 length is 17 residues. Germline values: CDR1 SGHVS, CDR2 FNYEAQ. Germline trimming cut 1 base from V and 6 bases from J; bases unmatched to any gene: 11. The CDR3 reads CASSLGSPGTSLNEQFF. The DNA of the CDR3 is TGTGCCAGCAGCTTAGGGTCGCCGGGGACTAGTCTCAATGAGCAGTTCTTC.

This clone was seen a handful of times. The chain carries TRBV4-1 and TRBJ1-1; 7 bases agree with TRBD1. This CDR3 spans 15 amino acids. From germline, CDR1 is MGHRA and CDR2 YSYEKL. V gave up 1 base and J gave up 5 bases; unmatched junction bases: 7. The CDR3 reads CASSQVQGGGTEAFF. CDR3 in DNA: TGCGCCAGCAGCCAAGTCCAGGGGGGTGGAACTGAAGCTTTCTTT.

J is TRBJ1-1 and V is TRBV6-1; D is perhaps TRBD1 (6 bases). Germline loops: CDR1 MNHNS, CDR2 SASEGT. V dropped 7 bases and J dropped 0 bases, with 9 bases sitting between them. This CDR3 has 13 residues. Here the CDR3 DNA reads TGTGCCAGCATGGGACACTTGAACACTGAAGCTTTCTTT. Protein product: CASMGHLNTEAFF.

The gene calls are TRBV6-1 and TRBJ2-7; TRBD2 aligns across 9 bases. V was pared by 7 bases and J by 6 bases, with 10 bases of the junction left unmatched. There are 14 residues in the CDR3. Germline V CDR1 and CDR2: MNHNS, SASEGT. Here the CDR3 DNA reads TGTGCCAGCAACTTGAGGCTAGCGGGATTCGAGCAGTACTTC. Protein sequence: CASNLRLAGFEQYF.

The V gene is TRBV19, the J gene TRBJ1-2, with a possible D match to TRBD1 (6 bases). Germline V gene lookup returns CDR1 LNHDA and CDR2 SQIVND (reference sequence). CDR3 length: 13 residues. V shed 7 bases and J shed 4 bases, with 13 bases lying between them. CDR3: CASTIGGSYGYTF. DNA of the CDR3: TGTGCCAGTACCATAGGGGGTAGCTATGGCTACACCTTC.

This rearrangement joins TRBV7-9 to TRBJ2-1; 9 bases are shared with TRBD2. This CDR3 has 16 residues. The J segment lost 4 bases and the V segment lost 4 bases, leaving 8 bases of the junction unmatched. Germline assignment: CDR1 SEHNR and CDR2 FQNEAQ (reference sequence). Here the CDR3 DNA reads TGTGCCAGCAGCTCGTTAGCGGGGGAACTTTACAATGAGCAGTTCTTC. Translating it yields CASSSLAGELYNEQFF.

This clone turned up a few times. The chain links TRBV4-1 to TRBJ2-7, with no clear D. V was trimmed by 3 bases and J by 0 bases, leaving 12 bases between them. The CDR3 spans 15 residues. Germline V gives CDR1 MGHRA, CDR2 YSYEKL. Here the CDR3 reads CASSQMGRSSYEQYF. CDR3 DNA sequence: TGCGCCAGCAGCCAGATGGGCCGTAGCTCCTACGAGCAGTACTTC.

The chain links TRBV27 to TRBJ2-3, with 9 positions matching TRBD2. This CDR3 is built from 17 residues. Unmatched junction bases numbered 17, after V lost 5 bases and J lost 8 bases. Germline assignment: CDR1 MNHEY and CDR2 SMNVEV (reference sequence). CDR3 loop: CASSGAVAGGYIGTQYF. In DNA, the CDR3 is TGTGCCAGCAGTGGGGCCGTCGCGGGAGGGTACATCGGTACGCAGTATTTT.

The DNA of the CDR3 is TGTGCCAGCAGCTTTGGGTCTAGCGGGGCTTCTTACGAGCAGTACTTC. Translation gives CASSFGSSGASYEQYF. The V call is TRBV5-5, the J call TRBJ2-7; the match to TRBD2 covers 9 bases. J lost 4 bases, V lost 2 bases, and 10 bases had no gene match. The germline CDR1 and CDR2 sequences are SGHKS and YYEKEE (reference sequence). This CDR3 contains 16 residues.

The V gene is TRBV29-1, the J gene TRBJ2-2, with no clear D. Between the trimmed V and J ends, which lost 2 bases and 6 bases, there was a span of 7 bases. The CDR3 extends over 12 amino acids. Germline CDR1 and CDR2: SQVTM and ANQGSEA. CDR3 region: CSVEWPAGELFF. The CDR3 nucleotides are TGCAGCGTTGAATGGCCCGCCGGGGAGCTGTTTTTT.